The clone carrying this T cell receptor (beta chain) came up many times. These data come from a study of regulatory T cells in long-lasting Graves disease. Trimming at V came to 7 bases and at J to 8 bases, leaving 12 bases not matched to a gene. The CDR3 runs 15 residues. Germline V lookup: CDR1 MDHEN, CDR2 SYDVKM. With iRepertoire HTBI primers and Arm-PCR of CDR3 regions, TCR beta libraries were built. TCRdb passed the multiplex PCR reads through MiXCR, listing each CDR3 protein once. This sample has a few hundred thousand distinct CDR3 sequences, with 12% to 15% found just once. The time point is: newly diagnosed GD, antithyroid drugs for less than 3 months. PBMC-extracted RNA yielded the TCR library. The sample was also reused in another study, on T cells in Graves' hyperthyroidism and ophthalmopathy.

V gene TRBV28 combines with J gene TRBJ2-1, with TRBD2 identical over 9 bases. The receptor's source is a woman in her fifties or sixties with Graves disease. The sequencing used peripheral blood mononuclear cells (PBMCs), collected at new diagnosis, from a patient treated with antithyroid drugs. CDR3 DNA: TGTGCCAGCATCTCCGGGGGAAGCGGGAGGCATGAGCAGTTCTTC. Amino acids: CASISGGSGRHEQFF.